This TCR beta chain derives from a study of blood T cell repertoires in COVID-19 (dated by TCRdb to 2020 to 2021). About the full investigation: Samples from collaborators originated in the United States, Italy and Spain and spanned both the acute and convalescent phases of COVID-19. The prospective study material was composed of cDNA or gDNA derived from T cells, B-cell-depleted T cells, or PBMCs. Deeply sampled blood TCRbeta repertoires from subjects exposed to, actively infected with, or recovered from COVID-19 were included in the dataset. The repertoires were released in a freely available public database meant as a resource for research on the immune response to SARS-CoV-2. The samples were drawn from the first 160 participants of the ongoing ImmuneRACE study and from 1,254 subjects provided by 6 global collaborators. The sample metadata nearly always contained a de-identified subject ID, COVID-19 status, age in years and sex. Where available, HLA class I and class II types were taken from metadata supplied by the sample provider and were not determined by assay-based typing. Study-level results and caveats: The amount of clinical and demographic metadata varied by source and participant and was provided uncurated.

A second Seattle source provided samples from volunteer blood donors who had recovered from COVID-19. The collaborating institutions used their own protocols to collect whole blood in K2EDTA tubes. Collaborator samples were shipped for TCRbeta analysis as frozen whole blood, isolated PBMCs, or DNA extracted from either sample type. CDR1 and CDR2 were assigned from the germline V gene as KGHSH and LQKENI. V gives up 5 bases and J gives up 7 bases, and the segment between their germline ends measures 20 bases. The CDR3, cysteine through phenylalanine, is 16 amino acids long. The CDR3 DNA has 48 bases and is translated from base 1. This clone was seen only once. It lacks a known antigen. Qualities for individual bases were not recorded, and no much larger clone is one base off. TCRbeta CDR3 regions were amplified from genomic DNA using the immunoSEQ Assay, a bias-controlled multiplex PCR. As for the authors' bioinformatics: The number of nucleated cells in each sample was estimated by amplification of reference gene primers within the assay. To quantify the absolute abundance of each unique TCRbeta CDR3 rearrangement, sequence reads were collapsed and filtered. For each sample, productive Simpson clonality was calculated as the square root of Simpson's diversity index across productive rearrangements. TCRdb took over this immuneACCESS table, retaining in-frame rearrangements with V and J assigned. Such tables are incomplete; in checked studies, under half of the missing clones stem from an unresolved V gene, and the remainder is unexplained. The V and J calls and the clone size are those of that table, but D and trimming were determined from the DNA. For this sample the table gives 250,000 to 300,000 clones, of which 75% to 90% were detected only once. The top ten constitute approximately 1.5% of the sample.

The sequence links TRBV18 to TRBJ1-4; TRBD1 is a possible D gene, resting on 5 matching bases. Sequenced: peripheral blood. The TCR sequence derives from a woman in her 40s who had recovered from COVID-19. The nucleotide sequence is TGTGCCAGCTCATCCCGAAAAGACAGCTCCGGTGAAAAACTGTTTTTT. The translation is CASSSRKDSSGEKLFF. Here the CDR3 is joined to the reference TRBV18 and TRBJ1-4 genes, and the full variable domain is: NAGVMQNPRHLVRRRGQEARLRCSPMKGHSHVYWYRQLPEEGLKFMVYLQKENIIDESGMPKERFSAEFPKEGPSILRIQQVVRGDSAAYFCASSSRKDSSGEKLFFGSGTQLSVL.